This entry concerns a single TCR beta chain. Its specificity is unknown. The sample belongs to a study of T cells expressing NK-cell markers. Study information: Investigators obtained TCR beta repertoires from sorted CD3+CD56+NKG2C+, CD3+CD56+NKG2C- and CD3+CD56-NKG2C+ T cells.

Germline lookup yields CDR1 SGHRS and CDR2 YFSETQ. This CDR3 has 13 residues. General observations from the study: HCMV specificity of the expanded NKG2C+ T cell clones was not established.

Generation of TCR beta cDNA was performed by 5'RACE template switching incorporating UMIs. TCRdb reprocessed the 5' RACE reads and stores each CDR3 protein as one record, lacking DNA. The sample table includes about 390,000 distinct CDR3 sequences. Input material: blood T cells: a sorted CD56 or NKG2C T cell subset, CD4+ or CD8+ T cells, or bulk PBMC T cells (not recorded which). This rearrangement joins TRBV5-1 to TRBJ2-7; TCRdb's D call of TRBD2 is untestable without DNA. The receptor was isolated from a woman between 45 and 65 years old in good health. The CDR3 reads CASSLVEGHEQYF.